This passage covers 21 T cell receptor beta chains from one sample sequenced in a study of blood T cell repertoires in COVID-19. The repertoire was sequenced with immunoSEQ multiplex PCR; TCRdb's copy has only in-frame clones and lacks some. The sample lists about 250,000 clones, roughly 86% seen once, with roughly 5.2% in the top ten. The sequencing sample was made of peripheral blood. Receptors originate from a woman aged 80 or over with COVID-19, enrolled during active disease.

CDR3 amino acids: CASSYAGQNYGYTF. CDR3 nucleotide sequence: TGTGCCAGCAGTTACGCGGGACAGAACTATGGCTACACCTTC. This sequence joins TRBV6-5 and TRBJ1-2; TRBD1 aligns across 7 bases. Per germline, CDR1 MNHEY and CDR2 SVGAGI. CDR3 length: 14 residues. The V and J ends lost 2 bases and 2 bases, in that order; junction bases with no gene match: 2.

This clone came up once. This sequence joins TRBV11-3 and TRBJ2-7; D may be TRBD1 (6 bases). The CDR3 is 15 residues long. V lost 3 bases, J lost 2 bases, and 14 bases lay in between. The V gene's germline CDR1 is SGHNT and CDR2 YENEEA. CDR3 loop: CASSFLQGTTYEQYV. The CDR3 nucleotides read TGTGCCAGCAGCTTTTTACAGGGAACGACCTACGAGCAGTACGTC.

V is TRBV29-1 and J is TRBJ2-1, with TRBD1 identical over 7 bases. Germline CDR1 reads SQVTM; CDR2 reads ANQGSEA. This CDR3 comprises 19 residues. After removal of 4 bases from V and 1 base from J, the junction contained 19 bases not matched to a gene. The CDR3 spells CSVGPAYQDREGSYNEQFF. CDR3 DNA sequence: TGCAGCGTTGGTCCAGCATACCAAGACAGGGAAGGTTCCTACAATGAGCAGTTCTTC.

This clone was picked up one time. The chain joins TRBV25-1 to TRBJ1-2; 7 bases map to TRBD1. This CDR3 contains 13 residues. V gave up 2 bases and J gave up 6 bases; unmatched junction bases: 3. Looked up from germline, CDR1 is MGHDK and CDR2 is SYGVNS. CDR3 residues: CASSERQGHGYTF. In nucleotides, the CDR3 is TGTGCCAGCAGTGAAAGACAGGGCCATGGCTACACCTTC.

This sequence joins TRBV19 and TRBJ2-5; TRBD2 matches 8 bases. The CDR3 is made up of 14 amino acids. CDR1 is LNHDA, CDR2 SQIVND, per germline (reference sequence). With 6 bases clipped from V and 1 base from J, the junction kept 4 bases outside the gene matches. The CDR3 sequence is CASSKLAAQETQYF. CDR3 nucleotide sequence: TGTGCCAGTAGCAAACTAGCGGCCCAAGAGACCCAGTACTTC.

The chain is built from TRBV2 and TRBJ2-5, with a tentative D call TRBD1 (5 bases). Germline lookup yields CDR1 SNHLY and CDR2 FYNNEI. V was shortened by 2 bases and J by 5 bases, with 9 bases between the two germline ends. This CDR3 comprises 13 residues. CDR3 nucleotide sequence: TGTGCCAGCAGTGAACAGGGCCGGGAGACCCAGTACTTC. Encoded protein: CASSEQGRETQYF.

The chain uses TRBV7-6 and TRBJ1-2; possibly TRBD1 for D (6 bases). Trimming removed 6 bases from V and 4 bases from J, with 15 bases in between. The CDR3 is made up of 14 amino acids. Germline V lookup: CDR1 SGHVS, CDR2 FNYEAQ. This CDR3 is CASSRGGGSYGYTF. For the CDR3, the DNA is TGTGCCAGCAGTCGCGGTGGGGGCTCCTATGGCTACACCTTC.

V is TRBV7-9 and J is TRBJ2-3, with TRBD2 identical over 8 bases. Looked up from germline, CDR1 is SEHNR and CDR2 is FQNEAQ (reference sequence). The CDR3 sequence is 15 residues long. With 3 bases clipped from V and 0 bases from J, the junction kept 2 bases outside the gene matches. The CDR3 DNA follows: TGTGCCAGCAGCTTCGGCGGGGGGAGCACAGATACGCAGTATTTT. It is translated as CASSFGGGSTDTQYF. The full variable domain, its missing parts supplied by reference TRBV7-9 and TRBJ2-3, is DTGVSQNPRHKITKRGQNVTFRCDPISEHNRLYWYRQTLGQGPEFLTYFQNEAQLEKSRLLSDRFSAERPKGSFSTLEIQRTEQGDSAMYLCASSFGGGSTDTQYFGPGTRLTVL.

The chain couples TRBV27 to TRBJ1-3, with a tentative D call TRBD1 (6 bases). The CDR3 runs 16 residues. Germline V gene lookup returns CDR1 MNHEY and CDR2 SMNVEV (reference sequence). Deletions cut 0 bases from V and 2 bases from J, with 11 bases between. In nucleotides, the CDR3 is TGTGCCAGCAGTTTATCGCAGGGGACCCCTGGAAACACCATATATTTT. It encodes CASSLSQGTPGNTIYF.

The CDR3 DNA follows: TGTGCCAGCAGTGGACAGGGTAAAGGCTACACCTTC. The encoded protein is CASSGQGKGYTF. The chain carries TRBV2 and TRBJ1-2; 7 nucleotides line up with TRBD1. With V trimmed by 4 bases and J by 8 bases, 4 bases remained unmatched. Per germline, CDR1 SNHLY and CDR2 FYNNEI. This CDR3 has 12 amino acids.

The chain couples TRBV12-3 or TRBV12-4 to TRBJ1-6; D remains unclear. The length of the CDR3 is 13 residues. Deletions cut 4 bases from V and 8 bases from J, with 9 bases between. The chain's CDR3 is CASSSSGYSPLHF. CDR3 nucleotides: TGTGCCAGCAGTTCCAGCGGGTATTCACCCCTCCACTTT.

The rearrangement joins TRBV28 to TRBJ1-1; 11 bases match TRBD1. This CDR3 comprises 15 residues. The V gene's germline CDR1 is MDHEN and CDR2 SYDVKM. Germline trimming cut 4 bases from V and 8 bases from J; bases unmatched to any gene: 9. The CDR3 DNA is TGTGCCAGCAGTTCCCCCGGGACAGGGGGGTCGGAAGCTTTCTTT. This translates into CASSSPGTGGSEAFF.

The chain joins TRBV19 to TRBJ2-2; D is possibly TRBD1 (5 bases). The V gene lost 6 bases and the J gene lost 5 bases, with 10 bases spanning the gap. The CDR3 spans 13 residues. Germline V gives CDR1 LNHDA, CDR2 SQIVND (reference sequence). The CDR3 here is CASSDRGTGELFF. The CDR3 DNA is TGTGCCAGTAGCGATAGGGGTACCGGGGAGCTGTTTTTT.

V is TRBV7-2 and J is TRBJ2-3; 8 bases align to TRBD2. Germline V gene sequence: CDR1 SGHTA, CDR2 FQGNSA. The V gene end was trimmed by 4 bases and the J gene end by 10 bases; junction bases not matched to a gene: 16. The CDR3 is made up of 16 amino acids. Written as DNA, the CDR3 is TGTGCCAGCAGCTCGAGAGCGGGGGCAACCACAATTGCGCAGTATTTT. The encoded protein is CASSSRAGATTIAQYF.

The CDR3 DNA follows: TGTGCCAGCAGCTTTCCAGAGGCAGATACGCAGTATTTT. Its protein product is CASSFPEADTQYF. This sequence joins TRBV7-2 and TRBJ2-3; no clear D. V dropped 3 bases and J dropped 4 bases, with 8 bases sitting between them. Germline V CDR1 and CDR2: SGHTA, FQGNSA. The CDR3 extends over 13 amino acids. The full variable domain, its missing parts supplied by reference TRBV7-2 and TRBJ2-3, is GAGVSQSPSNKVTEKGKDVELRCDPISGHTALYWYRQSLGQGLEFLIYFQGNSAPDKSGLPSDRFSAERTGGSVSTLTIQRTQQEDSAVYLCASSFPEADTQYFGPGTRLTVL.

DNA of the CDR3: TGTGCCAGTAGCAAGGGGGCGAACAATCAGCCCCAGCATTTT. This sequence encodes CASSKGANNQPQHF. V and J are TRBV19 and TRBJ1-5; 7 nucleotides match TRBD1. CDR1 LNHDA and CDR2 SQIVND come from the germline V gene (reference sequence). This CDR3 contains 14 residues. The V segment lost 6 bases and the J segment 3 bases; nucleotides outside the gene matches: 5.

This rearrangement joins TRBV14 to TRBJ1-2, with no clear D. The germline CDR1 and CDR2 sequences are SGHDN and FVKESK. This CDR3 is built from 15 residues. V was cut by 1 base and J by 4 bases, with 13 bases left in between. CDR3 DNA sequence: TGTGCCAGCAGCCAAGTTGGGCTACAACTCTATGGCTACACCTTC. Its protein is CASSQVGLQLYGYTF.

V is TRBV5-1 and J is TRBJ1-1, with no clear D. This CDR3 has 14 residues. Between the trimmed V and J ends, which lost 4 bases and 4 bases, there was a span of 14 bases. Germline V gene data show CDR1 as SGHRS and CDR2 as YFSETQ. CDR3 region: CASSGAGLGTEAFF. In DNA, the CDR3 is TGCGCCAGCAGCGGCGCGGGCCTGGGCACTGAAGCTTTCTTT.

The gene calls are TRBV10-3 and TRBJ1-2; D possibly corresponds to TRBD1 (5 bases). CDR1 ENHRY and CDR2 SYGVKD come from the germline V gene. CDR3 size: 13 residues. V was clipped by 0 bases and J by 11 bases, with 13 bases between them. The CDR3 DNA is TGTGCCATCAGTGAGTCGACAGTCCGGCCGTACACCTTC. This gives the protein CAISESTVRPYTF.

The gene calls are TRBV15 and TRBJ1-1, with 12 bases matching TRBD1. V was pared by 3 bases and J by 0 bases, with 11 bases of the junction left unmatched. The germline V gene has CDR1 LNHNV and CDR2 YYDKDF (reference sequence). The CDR3 is 19 amino acids. CDR3 sequence: CATSSRVPGQGAMNTEAFF. The CDR3 nucleotides read TGTGCCACCAGCAGTAGGGTCCCGGGACAGGGGGCCATGAACACTGAAGCTTTCTTT.

This chain joins TRBV7-2 and TRBJ1-1, with a possible D match to TRBD1 (5 bases). Trimming shortened V by 1 base and J by 4 bases, and 13 bases separated the two germline ends. The CDR3 covers 15 residues. Germline V lookup: CDR1 SGHTA, CDR2 FQGNSA. CDR3 region: CASSLVPGGGTEAFF. For the CDR3, the DNA is TGTGCCAGCAGCTTAGTTCCGGGGGGAGGCACTGAAGCTTTCTTT.